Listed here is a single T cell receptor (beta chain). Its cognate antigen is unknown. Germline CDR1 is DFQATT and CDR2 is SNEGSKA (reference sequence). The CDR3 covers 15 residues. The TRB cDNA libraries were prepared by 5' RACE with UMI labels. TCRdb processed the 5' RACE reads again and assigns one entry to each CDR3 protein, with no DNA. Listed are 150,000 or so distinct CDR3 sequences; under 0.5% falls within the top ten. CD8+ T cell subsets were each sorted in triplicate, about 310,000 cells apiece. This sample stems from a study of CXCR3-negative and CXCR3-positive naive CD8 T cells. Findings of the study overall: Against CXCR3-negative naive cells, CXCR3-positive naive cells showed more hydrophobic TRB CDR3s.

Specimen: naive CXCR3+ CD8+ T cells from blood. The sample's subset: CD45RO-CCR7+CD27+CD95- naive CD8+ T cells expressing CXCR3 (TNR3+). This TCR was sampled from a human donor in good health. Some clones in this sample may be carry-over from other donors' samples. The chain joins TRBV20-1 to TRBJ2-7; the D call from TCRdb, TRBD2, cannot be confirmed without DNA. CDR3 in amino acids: CSARAFGGATYEQYF.